The clone carrying this T cell receptor (beta chain) was detected a few times. The authors obtained PBMCs from roughly 9.7 ml of fresh peripheral blood. This sample was included in a study of T cells in Graves' hyperthyroidism and ophthalmopathy. V lost 3 bases and J lost 0, with 7 bases in between. The CDR3 loop spans 14 amino acids. Germline V gene lookup returns CDR1 SGDLS and CDR2 YYNGEE. From RNA transcripts, TCR beta CDR3 regions were amplified. Initially, a first-round RT-PCR of the TCR CDR3 employed the HTBI primer set. TCRdb reprocessed the multiplex PCR reads via MiXCR and lists one record per CDR3 protein. The data contain around 280,000 distinct CDR3 sequences, roughly 15% of them singletons.

The V call is TRBV9, the J call TRBJ2-1; D gene uncertain. This TCR came from a woman in her thirties or forties with Graves' hyperthyroidism. Material: blood. In nucleotides, the CDR3 is TGTGCCAGCAGCGCACAGAGCTCCTACAATGAGCAGTTCTTC. Translating gives CASSAQSSYNEQFF.